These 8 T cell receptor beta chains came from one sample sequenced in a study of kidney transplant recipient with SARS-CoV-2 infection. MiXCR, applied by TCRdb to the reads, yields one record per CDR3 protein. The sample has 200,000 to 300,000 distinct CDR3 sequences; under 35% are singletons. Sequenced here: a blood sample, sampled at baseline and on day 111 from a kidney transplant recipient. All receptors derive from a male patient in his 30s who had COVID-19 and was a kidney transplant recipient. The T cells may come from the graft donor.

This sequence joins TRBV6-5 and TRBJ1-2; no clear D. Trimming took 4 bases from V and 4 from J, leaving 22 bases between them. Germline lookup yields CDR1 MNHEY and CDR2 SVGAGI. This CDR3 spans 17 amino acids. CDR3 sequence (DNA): TGTGCCAGCAGTTGGAACGTCTCTATGCGAAAGACCTATGGCTACACCTTC. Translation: CASSWNVSMRKTYGYTF.

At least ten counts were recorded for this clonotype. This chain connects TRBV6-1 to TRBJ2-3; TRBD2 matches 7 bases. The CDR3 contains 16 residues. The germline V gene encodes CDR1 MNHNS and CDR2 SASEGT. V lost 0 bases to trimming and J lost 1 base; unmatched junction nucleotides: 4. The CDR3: CASSEALAGGTDTQYF. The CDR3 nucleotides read TGTGCCAGCAGTGAAGCGCTTGCGGGAGGCACAGATACGCAGTATTTT.

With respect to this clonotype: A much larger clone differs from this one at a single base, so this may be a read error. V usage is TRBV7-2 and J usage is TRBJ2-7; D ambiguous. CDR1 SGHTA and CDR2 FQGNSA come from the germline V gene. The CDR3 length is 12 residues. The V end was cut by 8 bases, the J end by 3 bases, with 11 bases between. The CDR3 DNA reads TGTGCCAGCGGCTCCCTGTACTACGAGCAGTACTTC. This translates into CASGSLYYEQYF.

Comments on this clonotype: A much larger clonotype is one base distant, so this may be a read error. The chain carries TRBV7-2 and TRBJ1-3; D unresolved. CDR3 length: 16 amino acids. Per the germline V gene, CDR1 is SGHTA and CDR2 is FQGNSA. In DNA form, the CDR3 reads TGTGCCAGCAGCTTCGGCCGCACAGTGTCTGGAAACGCCATATATTTT. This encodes CASSFGRTVSGNAIYF.

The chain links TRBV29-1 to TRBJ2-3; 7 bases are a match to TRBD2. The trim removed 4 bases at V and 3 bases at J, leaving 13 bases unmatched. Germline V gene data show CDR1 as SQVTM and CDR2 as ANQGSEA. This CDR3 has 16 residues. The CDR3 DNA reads TGCAGCGTTGCAGGGTCCGTATCTAGCGGAACAGATACGCAGTATTTT. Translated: CSVAGSVSSGTDTQYF.

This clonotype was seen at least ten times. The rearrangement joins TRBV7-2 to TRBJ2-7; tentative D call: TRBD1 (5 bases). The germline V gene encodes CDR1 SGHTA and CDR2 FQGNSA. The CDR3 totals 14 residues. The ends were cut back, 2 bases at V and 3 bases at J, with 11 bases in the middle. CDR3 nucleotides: TGTGCCAGCAGCTTAATGACAGAGATCTACGAGCAGTACTTC. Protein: CASSLMTEIYEQYF.

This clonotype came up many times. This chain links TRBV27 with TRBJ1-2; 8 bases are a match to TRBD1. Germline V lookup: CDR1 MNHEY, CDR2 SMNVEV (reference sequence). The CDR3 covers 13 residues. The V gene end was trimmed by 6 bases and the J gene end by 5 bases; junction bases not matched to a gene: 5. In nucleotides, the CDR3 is TGTGCCAGCAGGCTCGACAGGGGTTATGGCTACACCTTC. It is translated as CASRLDRGYGYTF.

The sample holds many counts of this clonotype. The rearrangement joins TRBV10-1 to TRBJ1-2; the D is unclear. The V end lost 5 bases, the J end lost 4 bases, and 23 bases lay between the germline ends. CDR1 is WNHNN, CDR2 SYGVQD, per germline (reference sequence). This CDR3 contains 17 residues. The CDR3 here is CASSPCKRSRKTYGYTF. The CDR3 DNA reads TGCGCCAGCAGTCCATGCAAAAGATCGCGAAAGACCTATGGCTACACCTTC.